Listed here are 3 T cell receptor beta chains from one sample, sequenced in a study of shared T cell receptors in the human thymus. Clones were read by immunoSEQ multiplex PCR, and TCRdb kept only the in-frame ones, dropping some. The sample shows 450,000 to 650,000 clones, roughly 74% of them seen only once. This sample was shared with a second study, whose subject was human thymus T cells.

Sequencing was carried out using thymocytes. These receptor sequences come from a boy in the first two years of life with a congenital heart defect.

This clone appeared once. The chain has TRBV10-3 and TRBJ2-7; possibly TRBD2 for D (5 bases). Trimming pared 0 bases from V and 1 base from J, leaving 22 bases between. The CDR3 has 19 residues. Per germline, CDR1 ENHRY and CDR2 SYGVKD. CDR3 sequence: CAISESTPVDSLLSYEQYF. CDR3 nucleotide sequence: TGTGCCATCAGTGAGTCGACTCCCGTGGACTCCCTACTTTCCTACGAGCAGTACTTC.

The chain links TRBV28 to TRBJ1-1; D remains ambiguous. The ends were cut back, 3 bases at V and 3 bases at J, with 11 bases in the middle. Germline loops: CDR1 MDHEN, CDR2 SYDVKM. This CDR3 is 14 amino acids long. CDR3 residues: CASSFGGPDTEAFF. CDR3 DNA sequence: TGTGCCAGCAGTTTCGGAGGGCCGGACACTGAAGCTTTCTTT.

The chain joins TRBV6-1 to TRBJ1-5; 9 bases align to TRBD1. After removal of 0 bases from V and 9 bases from J, the junction contained 9 bases not matched to a gene. The CDR3 length is 16 residues. Germline V gene data show CDR1 as MNHNS and CDR2 as SASEGT. As DNA, the CDR3 is TGTGCCAGCAGTGAAGCTGGGGACAGGGCGGTCCGGCCCCAGCATTTT. This sequence encodes CASSEAGDRAVRPQHF.